The 13 T cell receptor beta chains below come from one sample, sequenced in a study of CD8+ T cells in alopecia areata. Treatment defined: oral pan-JAK inhibitor, 5-10 mg twice daily. RNA extraction was followed by reverse transcription into cDNA, which acted as the sequencing template. Sequenced by immunoSEQ multiplex PCR; TCRdb stores in-frame clones only, minus some. The table includes 200,000 to 250,000 clones, roughly 44% detected once. The sequences come from CD4+ T cells sorted from blood, collected at approximately week 36, from a patient treated with tofacitinib. The receptors here all came from a human donor with alopecia areata.

The chain carries TRBV7-2 and TRBJ2-5; 7 bases match TRBD2. With 5 bases clipped from V and 7 bases from J, the junction kept 10 bases outside the gene matches. Germline loops: CDR1 SGHTA, CDR2 FQGNSA. The CDR3 totals 14 residues. The CDR3 bases are TGTGCCAGCAGCCCCCGGACTAGGATGGCGACCCAGTACTTC. Amino acids: CASSPRTRMATQYF.

This clone was picked up a small number of times. The V gene is TRBV4-1, the J gene TRBJ2-7; 10 nucleotides line up with TRBD2. This CDR3 spans 18 amino acids. Per the germline V gene, CDR1 is MGHRA and CDR2 is YSYEKL. Trimming at V came to 3 bases and at J to 1 base, leaving 12 bases not matched to a gene. The CDR3 protein is CASSQMTSGQPKSYEQYF. In nucleotides, the CDR3 is TGCGCCAGCAGCCAGATGACTAGCGGGCAACCGAAATCCTACGAGCAGTACTTC.

This clone was recorded a few times. V usage is TRBV4-2 and J usage is TRBJ1-1; a weak D match, TRBD1 (5 bases). With 2 bases removed from V and 1 base from J, the gap between germline ends came to 11 bases. This CDR3 region has 15 residues. Germline V gene data show CDR1 as LGHNA and CDR2 as YNFKEQ. CDR3 protein: CASSQRPGTNTEAFF. The DNA of the CDR3 is TGTGCCAGCAGCCAACGTCCGGGGACGAACACTGAAGCTTTCTTT.

This clone was detected a few times. V usage is TRBV7-9 and J usage is TRBJ2-7; D unresolved. CDR1 is SEHNR, CDR2 FQNEAQ, per germline (reference sequence). This CDR3 contains 11 residues. Trimming cost V 4 bases and J 4 bases, with 5 bases left between them. The CDR3 loop reads CASSSEYEQYF. The CDR3 DNA follows: TGTGCCAGCAGCTCGGAATACGAGCAGTACTTC.

This clone was seen at least ten times. Just one base apart from a much larger clone, this may be a read error. The sample carries other DNA sequences with the same CDR3. The chain links TRBV28 to TRBJ1-2, with TRBD1 as a possible D gene (6 bases). Germline-derived CDR1 and CDR2 are MDHEN and SYDVKM. V was trimmed by 6 bases and J by 2 bases, leaving 10 bases between them. The CDR3 extends over 13 amino acids. In DNA, the CDR3 is TGTGCCAGCAGCCTTACAGGGAACTATGGCTACACCTTC. Its protein product is CASSLTGNYGYTF.

The chain is built from TRBV9 and TRBJ2-2; TRBD2 aligns across 9 bases. J lost 5 bases, V lost 4 bases, and 9 bases had no gene match. This CDR3 comprises 16 residues. Germline V gene lookup returns CDR1 SGDLS and CDR2 YYNGEE. The CDR3 DNA sequence: TGTGCCAGCAGCACACGACTAGCGGCCGAAACCGGGGAGCTGTTTTTT. Residues: CASSTRLAAETGELFF.

The sample holds a few counts of this clone. The gene calls are TRBV2 and TRBJ1-1; a weak D match, TRBD1 (5 bases). Germline CDR1 is SNHLY and CDR2 is FYNNEI. V was cut by 6 bases and J by 0 bases, with 8 bases left in between. The CDR3 is made up of 13 amino acids. Written as DNA, the CDR3 is TGTGCCAGCAGCCCACAGGTGAACACTGAAGCTTTCTTT. Encoded protein: CASSPQVNTEAFF.

This clone was picked up a small number of times. The chain uses TRBV5-1 and TRBJ2-2; 7 positions match TRBD2. After removal of 0 bases from V and 5 bases from J, the junction contained 4 bases not matched to a gene. CDR3 length: 15 amino acids. The germline V gene has CDR1 SGHRS and CDR2 YFSETQ. The CDR3 region is CASSLELSGTGELFF. DNA of the CDR3: TGCGCCAGCAGCTTGGAGCTTAGCGGGACCGGGGAGCTGTTTTTT.

This clone was counted only a few times. The chain's CDR3 is CAWSVGGAGQPQHF. Here the CDR3 DNA reads TGTGCCTGGAGTGTTGGAGGGGCTGGTCAGCCCCAGCATTTT. The chain employs TRBV30 and TRBJ1-5; perhaps TRBD1 as D (5 bases). V lost 0 bases and J lost 6, with 12 bases in between. The V gene's germline CDR1 is GTSNPN and CDR2 SVGIG (reference sequence). The CDR3 is 14 residues long.

This clone occurred a few times. The rearrangement uses TRBV4-2 and TRBJ1-4; possibly TRBD1 for D (5 bases). Per germline, CDR1 LGHNA and CDR2 YNFKEQ. V dropped 3 bases and J dropped 4 bases, with 9 bases sitting between them. The CDR3 length is 14 residues. CDR3 residues: CASSQTAYNEKLFF. In DNA form, the CDR3 reads TGTGCCAGCAGCCAGACAGCCTATAATGAAAAACTGTTTTTT.

The rearrangement uses TRBV7-2 and TRBJ1-5; D possibly corresponds to TRBD1 (6 bases). V gave up 6 bases and J gave up 6 bases, with 12 bases separating them. CDR1 SGHTA and CDR2 FQGNSA come from the germline V gene. The CDR3 runs to 13 residues. The CDR3 loop is CASSETGTQPQHF. The CDR3 DNA reads TGTGCCAGCAGTGAAACAGGGACTCAGCCCCAGCATTTT. The entire variable domain, with the rest obtained from reference TRBV7-2 and TRBJ1-5, is as follows: GAGVSQSPSNKVTEKGKDVELRCDPISGHTALYWYRQSLGQGLEFLIYFQGNSAPDKSGLPSDRFSAERTGGSVSTLTIQRTQQEDSAVYLCASSETGTQPQHFGDGTRLSIL.

This chain joins TRBV18 and TRBJ1-2; TRBD1 matches 8 bases. V shed 5 bases, J shed 4 bases, and the junction held 6 bases outside the gene matches. Germline V lookup: CDR1 KGHSH, CDR2 LQKENI. This CDR3 comprises 14 residues. The CDR3 is CASSSMQGAYGYTF. CDR3 sequence (DNA): TGTGCCAGCTCATCGATGCAGGGGGCCTATGGCTACACCTTC. The entire variable domain, with the rest obtained from reference TRBV18 and TRBJ1-2, is as follows: NAGVMQNPRHLVRRRGQEARLRCSPMKGHSHVYWYRQLPEEGLKFMVYLQKENIIDESGMPKERFSAEFPKEGPSILRIQQVVRGDSAAYFCASSSMQGAYGYTFGSGTRLTVV.

This chain uses TRBV2 with TRBJ2-3; D is possibly TRBD2 (6 bases). This CDR3 is 15 amino acids long. The germline V and J ends were trimmed by 3 bases and 0 bases, with 10 bases remaining between them. Per the germline V gene, CDR1 is SNHLY and CDR2 is FYNNEI. The CDR3 spells CASSEGGASTDTQYF. The CDR3 bases are TGTGCCAGCAGTGAGGGCGGGGCTAGCACAGATACGCAGTATTTT.